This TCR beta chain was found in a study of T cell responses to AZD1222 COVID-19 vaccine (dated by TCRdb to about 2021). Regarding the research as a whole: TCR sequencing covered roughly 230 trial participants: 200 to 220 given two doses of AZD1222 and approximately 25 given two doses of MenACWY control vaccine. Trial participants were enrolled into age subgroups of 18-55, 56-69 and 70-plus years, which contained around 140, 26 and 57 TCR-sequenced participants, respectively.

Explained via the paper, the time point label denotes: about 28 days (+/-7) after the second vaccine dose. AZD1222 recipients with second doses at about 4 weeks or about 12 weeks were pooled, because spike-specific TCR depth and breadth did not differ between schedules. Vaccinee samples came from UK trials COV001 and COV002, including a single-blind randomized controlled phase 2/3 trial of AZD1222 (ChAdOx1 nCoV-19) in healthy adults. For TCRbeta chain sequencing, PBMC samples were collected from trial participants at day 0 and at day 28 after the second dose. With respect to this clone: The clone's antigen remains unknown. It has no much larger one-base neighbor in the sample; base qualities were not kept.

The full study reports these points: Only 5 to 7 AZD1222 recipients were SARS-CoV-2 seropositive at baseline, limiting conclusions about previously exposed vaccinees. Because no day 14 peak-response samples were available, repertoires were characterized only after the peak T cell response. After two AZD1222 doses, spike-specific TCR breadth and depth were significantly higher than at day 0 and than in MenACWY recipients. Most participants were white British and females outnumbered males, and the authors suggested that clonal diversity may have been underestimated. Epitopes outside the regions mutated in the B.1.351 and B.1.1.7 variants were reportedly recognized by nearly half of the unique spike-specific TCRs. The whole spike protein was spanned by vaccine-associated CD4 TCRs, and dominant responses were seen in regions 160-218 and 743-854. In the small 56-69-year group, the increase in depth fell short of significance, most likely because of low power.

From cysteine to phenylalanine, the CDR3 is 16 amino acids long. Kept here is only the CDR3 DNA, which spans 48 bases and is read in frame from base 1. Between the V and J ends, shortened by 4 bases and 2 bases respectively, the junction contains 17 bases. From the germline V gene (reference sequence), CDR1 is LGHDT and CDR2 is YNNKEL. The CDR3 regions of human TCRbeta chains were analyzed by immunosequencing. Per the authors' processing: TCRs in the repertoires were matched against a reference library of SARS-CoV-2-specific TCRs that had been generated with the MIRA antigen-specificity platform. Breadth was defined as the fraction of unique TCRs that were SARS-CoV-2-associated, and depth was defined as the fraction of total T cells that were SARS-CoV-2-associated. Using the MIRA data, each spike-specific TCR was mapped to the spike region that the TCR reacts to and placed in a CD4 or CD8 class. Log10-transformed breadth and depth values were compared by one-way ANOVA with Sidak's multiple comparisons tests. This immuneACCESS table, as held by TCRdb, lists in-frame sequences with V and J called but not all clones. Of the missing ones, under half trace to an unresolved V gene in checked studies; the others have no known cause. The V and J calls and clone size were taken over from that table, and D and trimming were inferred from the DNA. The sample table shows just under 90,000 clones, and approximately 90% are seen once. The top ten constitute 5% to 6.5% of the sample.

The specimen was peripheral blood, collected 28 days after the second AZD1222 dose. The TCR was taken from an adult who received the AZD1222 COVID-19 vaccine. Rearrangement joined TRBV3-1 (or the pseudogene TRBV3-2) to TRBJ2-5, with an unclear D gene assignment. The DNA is TGTGCCAGCAGCCTCCCGACTGGACGGGTACAAGAGACCCAGTACTTC. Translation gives CASSLPTGRVQETQYF.